This T cell receptor (beta chain) is from a study of regulatory T cells in long-lasting Graves disease. Study overall: Graves' patients diagnosed newly had used antithyroid drugs under 3 months. Whole-study findings and limits: Segments TRBV28, TRBJ1-2 and TRBJ2-5 showed preferential usage in persistent disease.

Germline CDR1 is SGHAT and CDR2 is FQNNGV. The V end lost 1 base, the J end lost 6 bases, and 7 bases lay between the germline ends. The length of the CDR3 is 14 residues. As for time point: newly diagnosed GD, antithyroid drugs for less than 3 months. Scientists built the TCR library using RNA that was extracted from PBMCs. With iRepertoire HTBI primers and Arm-PCR of CDR3 regions, TCR beta libraries were built. MiXCR, run by TCRdb on the multiplex PCR reads, gives a single entry per CDR3 protein. The sample has 410,000 or so distinct CDR3 sequences; 14% to 15% are singletons. This clonotype appeared many times. Its target is unknown. This sample was also put to use in a study of T cells in Graves' hyperthyroidism and ophthalmopathy. That paper adds: The HTBI primer set served for first-round RT-PCR of the TCR CDR3.

This material consisted of peripheral blood mononuclear cells (PBMCs), taken at new diagnosis, from a patient treated with antithyroid drugs. The receptor was isolated from a woman younger than 45 with Graves disease. The V and J genes are TRBV11-2 and TRBJ1-6; tentatively, D is TRBD1 (5 bases). CDR3 protein: CASSLGQTNSPLHF. CDR3 DNA: TGTGCCAGCAGCTTAGGACAGACTAATTCACCCCTCCACTTT.